This T cell receptor (beta chain) was sequenced during a study of T cell repertoires in cytomegalovirus infection. Overall study: Recently identified HLA-C-restricted and well-studied HLA-B-restricted CMV epitopes were used.

From germline, CDR1 is MNHEY and CDR2 SVGEGT. Trimming left V 6 bases short and J 6 bases short, with 17 bases between. The CDR3 runs 14 residues. TCRdb used MiXCR to reprocess the reads, holding one entry per CDR3 protein. The profile covers 160,000 or so distinct CDR3 sequences, with roughly 20% appearing a single time and about 25% taken by the ten largest. The table lists this clonotype with a few counts. The antigen remains undetermined. The sequence came from a human donor in good health (CMV status not recorded). Some clones in this sample may be carry-over from other donors' samples. The sample was CD8+ T cells from cultured PBMCs, taken from culture after CMV antigen stimulation. This chain links TRBV6-2 or TRBV6-3 with TRBJ1-1; a possible D gene is TRBD1 (6 bases). The CDR3 DNA follows: TGTGCCAGCAGCCACGGGGGGGCGACGGCTGAAGCTTTCTTT. This codes for CASSHGGATAEAFF.